Each of the 16 T cell receptor beta chains below was sequenced from the same sample in a study of blood T cell repertoires in COVID-19. Sequenced by immunoSEQ multiplex PCR; TCRdb stores in-frame clones only, minus some. The sample has about 200,000 clones, about three quarters seen once. The source material was peripheral blood. The receptors shown here come from a woman in her 70s with acute or convalescent COVID-19.

The J gene is TRBJ2-3, the V gene TRBV5-1; D perhaps matches TRBD1 (7 bases). Germline-derived CDR1 and CDR2 are SGHRS and YFSETQ. The CDR3 runs to 15 residues. Deletions cut 4 bases from V and 1 base from J, with 13 bases between. In nucleotides, the CDR3 is TGCGCCAGCAGCCCCCAGGGGGGAGGCACAGATACGCAGTATTTT. Translating it yields CASSPQGGGTDTQYF.

The rearrangement uses TRBV29-1 and TRBJ1-1, with 8 bases matching TRBD1. Germline values: CDR1 SQVTM, CDR2 ANQGSEA. J lost 1 base, V lost 6 bases, and 1 base had no gene match. The CDR3 sequence is 12 residues long. CDR3 bases: TGCAGCGTGGACAGGGAGAACACTGAAGCTTTCTTT. Protein product: CSVDRENTEAFF.

In regard to this clone: The same CDR3 can be traced to other DNA sequences in this sample. The CDR3 loop is CASSYSSGGNTIYF. Here the CDR3 DNA reads TGTGCCAGCAGTTACTCGTCGGGTGGAAACACCATATATTTT. The rearrangement links TRBV6-5 to TRBJ1-3; D ambiguous. The CDR3 has 14 residues. The germline V gene has CDR1 MNHEY and CDR2 SVGAGI. Trimming removed 0 bases from V and 3 bases from J, with 6 bases in between.

This chain uses TRBV5-1 with TRBJ2-7, with 11 bases lining up with TRBD1. Germline V CDR1 and CDR2: SGHRS, YFSETQ. CDR3 length equals 14 residues. V lost 4 bases to trimming and J lost 4 bases; unmatched junction nucleotides: 4. The CDR3 loop reads CASSVGQGAYEQYV. As DNA, the CDR3 is TGCGCCAGCAGCGTTGGACAGGGGGCATACGAGCAGTACGTC.

The chain joins TRBV7-3 to TRBJ2-5; tentative D call: TRBD2 (5 bases). With 4 bases removed from V and 5 bases from J, the gap between germline ends came to 11 bases. Germline values: CDR1 SGHTA, CDR2 FQGTGA. The CDR3 consists of 13 residues. The DNA of the CDR3 is TGTGCCAGCAGCTCCGGGAACGGGGAGACCCAGTACTTC. This gives the protein CASSSGNGETQYF.

The rearrangement uses TRBV7-9 and TRBJ2-2; perhaps TRBD1 as D (6 bases). The CDR3 is made up of 13 amino acids. Germline CDR1 SEHNR, CDR2 FQNEAQ (reference sequence). Trimming cost V 2 bases and J 7 bases, with 8 bases left between them. The CDR3 is CASSLTGNGELFF. CDR3 nucleotides: TGTGCCAGCAGCTTAACAGGGAACGGGGAGCTGTTTTTT.

This chain uses TRBV11-2 with TRBJ2-7; the D gene is possibly TRBD2 (5 bases). In germline, CDR1 is SGHAT, CDR2 FQNNGV. With 7 bases removed from V and 5 bases from J, the gap between germline ends came to 12 bases. The CDR3 spans 12 residues. CDR3 DNA sequence: TGTGCCAGCAATAATCGGGAAAACGAGCAGTACTTC. It translates to CASNNRENEQYF.

For the CDR3, the DNA is TGCGCCAGCAGGTGGCGGGGCGATAGCTCTGGGGCCAACGTCCTGACTTTC. As protein: CASRWRGDSSGANVLTF. The chain links TRBV5-1 to TRBJ2-6, with D possibly being TRBD2 (6 bases). CDR3 length: 17 amino acids. Germline loops: CDR1 SGHRS, CDR2 YFSETQ. V was shortened by 5 bases and J by 0 bases, with 15 bases between the two germline ends. Supplemented by reference TRBV5-1 and TRBJ2-6, the full variable domain reads KAGVTQTPRYLIKTRGQQVTLSCSPISGHRSVSWYQQTPGQGLQFLFEYFSETQRNKGNFPGRFSGRQFSNSRSEMNVSTLELGDSALYLCASRWRGDSSGANVLTFGAGSRLTVL.

The count of this clone is one. The V call is TRBV29-1, the J call TRBJ2-3, with a possible D match to TRBD1 (6 bases). Trimming cost V 4 bases and J 4 bases, with 15 bases left between them. The CDR3 has 14 amino acids. Looked up from germline, CDR1 is SQVTM and CDR2 is ANQGSEA. CDR3 loop: CSVVWGRTPDTQYF. The CDR3 bases are TGCAGCGTTGTTTGGGGGCGAACCCCAGATACGCAGTATTTT.

The chain combines TRBV6-2 or TRBV6-3 with TRBJ2-3; 12 bases align to TRBD2. Germline loops: CDR1 MNHEY, CDR2 SVGEGT. The V gene end was trimmed by 5 bases and the J gene end by 7 bases; junction bases not matched to a gene: 4. The CDR3 length is 14 residues. The CDR3, as DNA: TGTGCCAGCAGTGGTACTAGCGGGGGGAATACGCAGTATTTT. It translates to CASSGTSGGNTQYF.

The CDR3 loop reads CASSSSGGAGDTQYF. Written as DNA, the CDR3 is TGTGCCAGCAGTTCTAGCGGGGGGGCCGGAGATACGCAGTATTTT. The genes are TRBV6-5 and TRBJ2-3; 12 bases map to TRBD2. CDR1 and CDR2 from the germline V gene are MNHEY and SVGAGI. The CDR3 has 15 amino acids. V lost 4 bases and J lost 5; bases outside the gene matches: 4.

The rearrangement uses TRBV7-3 and TRBJ2-1; 11 nucleotides agree with TRBD2. From germline, CDR1 is SGHTA and CDR2 FQGTGA. The CDR3 consists of 15 residues. The junction had 1 base not matched to a gene; V was cut back by 3 bases and J by 3 bases. The CDR3 sequence: CASSFTSGGYNEQFF. CDR3 nucleotides: TGTGCCAGCAGCTTCACTAGCGGGGGCTACAATGAGCAGTTCTTC.

CDR3 sequence: CASSLNQASYEQYF. The CDR3 DNA reads TGCGCCAGCAGCTTGAACCAGGCCTCCTACGAGCAGTACTTC. The J gene is TRBJ2-7, the V gene TRBV5-1; D not resolved. CDR1 and CDR2 from the germline V gene are SGHRS and YFSETQ. V was clipped by 1 base and J by 0 bases, with 8 bases between them. The CDR3 loop spans 14 amino acids. The variable domain in full, with the rest retrieved from reference TRBV5-1 and TRBJ2-7, is KAGVTQTPRYLIKTRGQQVTLSCSPISGHRSVSWYQQTPGQGLQFLFEYFSETQRNKGNFPGRFSGRQFSNSRSEMNVSTLELGDSALYLCASSLNQASYEQYFGPGTRLTVT.

This chain connects TRBV2 to TRBJ2-7; the D gene is possibly TRBD2 (5 bases). CDR3 length: 12 amino acids. The V gene's germline CDR1 is SNHLY and CDR2 FYNNEI. Trimming cost V 8 bases and J 4 bases, with 12 bases left between them. CDR3 DNA: TGTGCCAGCTCCGCGACTAAGTACGAGCAGTACTTC. Translating gives CASSATKYEQYF.

V is TRBV7-9 and J is TRBJ2-6; tentatively, D is TRBD1 (6 bases). The CDR3 runs to 17 residues. CDR1 and CDR2 from the germline V gene are SEHNR and FQNEAQ (reference sequence). V was pared by 5 bases and J by 0 bases, with 14 bases between. CDR3 residues: CASSPARGLSGANVLTF. DNA of the CDR3: TGTGCCAGCAGCCCTGCCAGGGGTCTCTCTGGGGCCAACGTCCTGACTTTC.

The V gene is TRBV27, the J gene TRBJ1-1; no firm D call. V lost 8 bases and J lost 4, with 17 bases in between. This CDR3 is built from 14 residues. The germline CDR1 and CDR2 sequences are MNHEY and SMNVEV (reference sequence). In DNA, the CDR3 is TGTGCCAGCTACGGACTATCCGGCGGCACTGAAGCTTTCTTT. Translation: CASYGLSGGTEAFF.